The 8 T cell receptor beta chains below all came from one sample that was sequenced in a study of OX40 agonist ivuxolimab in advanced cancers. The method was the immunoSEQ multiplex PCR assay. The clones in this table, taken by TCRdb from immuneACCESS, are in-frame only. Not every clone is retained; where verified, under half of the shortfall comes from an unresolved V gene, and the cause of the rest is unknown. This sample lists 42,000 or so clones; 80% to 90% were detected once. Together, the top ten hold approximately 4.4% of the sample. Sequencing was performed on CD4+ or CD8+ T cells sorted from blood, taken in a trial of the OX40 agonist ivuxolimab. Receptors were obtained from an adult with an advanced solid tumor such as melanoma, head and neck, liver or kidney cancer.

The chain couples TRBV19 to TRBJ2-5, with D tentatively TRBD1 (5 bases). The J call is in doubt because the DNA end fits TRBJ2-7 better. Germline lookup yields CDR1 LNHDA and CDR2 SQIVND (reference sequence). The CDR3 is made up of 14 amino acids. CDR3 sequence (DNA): TGTGCCAGTAGTATGAGTTTGCAGGGTTACGAGCAGTACTTC. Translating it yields CASSMSLQGYEQYF.

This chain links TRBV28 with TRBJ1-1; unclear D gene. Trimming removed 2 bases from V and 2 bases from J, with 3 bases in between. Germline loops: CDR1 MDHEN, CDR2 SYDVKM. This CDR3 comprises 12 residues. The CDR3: CASSLTNTEAFF. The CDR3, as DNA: TGTGCCAGCAGTTTAACTAACACTGAAGCTTTCTTT.

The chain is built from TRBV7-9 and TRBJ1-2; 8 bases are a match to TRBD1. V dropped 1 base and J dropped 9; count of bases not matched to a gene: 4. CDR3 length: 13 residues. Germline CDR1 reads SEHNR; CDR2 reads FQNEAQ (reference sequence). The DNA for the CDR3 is TGTGCCAGCAGCTTAGGGGACAGGTACAGCTACACCTTC. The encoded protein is CASSLGDRYSYTF.

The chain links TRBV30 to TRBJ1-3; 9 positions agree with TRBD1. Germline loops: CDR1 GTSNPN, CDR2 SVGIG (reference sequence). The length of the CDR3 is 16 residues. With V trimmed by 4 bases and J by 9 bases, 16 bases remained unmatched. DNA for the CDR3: TGTGCCTGGACCAGGGCGACAGGGGGGCCTGGTGGCACCATATATTTT. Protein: CAWTRATGGPGGTIYF.

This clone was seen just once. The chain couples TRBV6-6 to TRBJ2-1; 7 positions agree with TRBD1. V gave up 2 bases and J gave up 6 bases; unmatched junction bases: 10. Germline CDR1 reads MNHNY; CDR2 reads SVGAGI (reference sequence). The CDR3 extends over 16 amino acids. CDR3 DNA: TGTGCCAGCAGTTACGCCGGGACAGTTTTCTCCAATGAGCAGTTCTTC. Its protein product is CASSYAGTVFSNEQFF.

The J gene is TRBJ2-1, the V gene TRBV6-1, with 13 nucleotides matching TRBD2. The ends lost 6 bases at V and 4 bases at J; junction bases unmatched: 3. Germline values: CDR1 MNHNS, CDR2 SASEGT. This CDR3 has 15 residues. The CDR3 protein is CASRTSGGAYNEQFF. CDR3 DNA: TGTGCCAGCAGAACTAGCGGGGGGGCGTACAATGAGCAGTTCTTC.

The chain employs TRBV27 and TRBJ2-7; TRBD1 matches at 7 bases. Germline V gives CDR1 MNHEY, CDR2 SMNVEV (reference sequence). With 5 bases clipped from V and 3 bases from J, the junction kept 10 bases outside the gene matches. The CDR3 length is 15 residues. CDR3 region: CASSPRTGFNYEQYF. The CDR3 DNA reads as TGTGCCAGCAGTCCTCGGACAGGATTTAACTACGAGCAGTACTTC.

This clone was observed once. The CDR3 loop is CASSSIPGQGSEAFF. CDR3 bases: TGCGCCAGCAGCTCAATACCGGGACAGGGATCGGAAGCTTTCTTT. The chain couples TRBV5-1 to TRBJ1-1; 9 bases are a match to TRBD1. The ends lost 3 bases at V and 8 bases at J; junction bases unmatched: 11. In germline, CDR1 is SGHRS, CDR2 YFSETQ. This CDR3 is 15 amino acids long.